This TCR beta chain appears in the sequencing data of a study of Ad26.COV2.S vaccination and SARS-CoV-2 variants. Background on the study: Intramuscular Ad26.COV2.S at 5x10^10 or 1x10^11 viral particles.

Study outcomes and limitations: Marked by substantial breadth, spike-specific CD8+ and CD4+ T cell responses were reportedly seen after vaccination. Analytic work on TCR breadth and depth might have understated the full extent of total T cell responses.

Clones were read by immunoSEQ multiplex PCR, and TCRdb kept only the in-frame ones, dropping some. The sample includes approximately 300,000 clones, around four fifths of them seen just once. Specified treatment: about 20 received Ad26.COV2.S at low or high dose, single or two shots; 5 received placebo; per-sample allocation not given. It was on day 63 after the first vaccine or placebo injection that samples were taken. The CDR3 has 12 residues. V lost 3 bases to trimming and J lost 4 bases, with 6 bases between them. CDR1 and CDR2 from the germline V gene are PRHDT and FYEKMQ (reference sequence). Points on this clone: Its antigen is not identified.

V usage is TRBV13 and J usage is TRBJ1-1; D remains ambiguous. This TCR came from a person aged 18-60 years who received the Ad26.COV2.S COVID-19 vaccine or a placebo. The sample consisted of peripheral blood, taken in a trial of Ad26.COV2.S vaccine versus placebo. The CDR3, as DNA: TGTGCCAGCAGCTTTCTTCGCACTGAAGCTTTCTTT. Its translation: CASSFLRTEAFF.